This TCR beta chain was found in a study of cytomegalovirus exposure and HLA in healthy donors. General observations from the study: Another analysis was done later, and it associated roughly 15,000 TCR beta sequences with HLA alleles at 0.05 false discovery rate. Accurate HLA-A and HLA-B prediction from TCR beta sequences was reported for most subjects.

Unrecorded immune exposure was likely among donors, who were nominally healthy when sampled. Amplification used 60 Vbeta primers and 13 Jbeta primers. Clones were sequenced by immunoSEQ multiplex PCR, and TCRdb holds only the in-frame ones, with some missing. In all, the sample yields 150,000 to 250,000 clones. The V gene's germline CDR1 is SGHRS and CDR2 YFSETQ. This CDR3 comprises 17 residues. V was trimmed by 5 bases and J by 6 bases, leaving 21 bases between them. Note on this clone: Antigen: not known.

This sequence joins TRBV5-1 and TRBJ1-6; tentatively, D is TRBD1 (5 bases). The specimen sequenced was PBMCs. This receptor was taken from a boy aged 5 to 17 in good health and CMV-seronegative. The CDR3 region has the DNA TGCGCCAGCAGTGCGACGGGACTATCTTCGGTTAATTCACCCCTCCACTTT. This codes for CASSATGLSSVNSPLHF.